This T cell receptor (beta chain) is drawn from a study of regulatory T cells in long-lasting Graves disease. Between the trimmed V and J ends, which lost 6 bases and 1 base, there was a span of 8 bases. CDR3 length: 13 amino acids. Germline CDR1 and CDR2: MDHEN and SYDVKM. Regarding time point: newly diagnosed GD, antithyroid drugs for less than 3 months. RNA extracted from PBMCs served as the sequencing template. Researchers made TCR beta libraries by using iRepertoire HTBI primers and running Arm-PCR on CDR3 regions. TCRdb re-derived calls from the multiplex PCR reads in MiXCR, one entry per CDR3 protein. Among a few hundred thousand distinct CDR3 sequences listed, roughly 10% were seen once. Study observations and caveats: TRBV28 was favored in persistent disease, as were TRBJ1-2 and TRBJ2-5. Persistent Graves' disease cases displayed lower TCR diversity than newly diagnosed ones.

This clonotype was detected a few times. The antigen is unknown. These data are also associated with another study on T cells in Graves' hyperthyroidism and ophthalmopathy. From that second work: Using the HTBI primer set, a first-round RT-PCR was run on the TCR CDR3. Ophthalmopathy stood apart from stable hyperthyroidism in a 13 V-J model.

The sample in question was peripheral blood mononuclear cells (PBMCs), obtained at new diagnosis, from a patient treated with antithyroid drugs. The sequence derives from a woman aged 18 to 35 with Graves disease. The genes are TRBV28 and TRBJ2-3; the D is unclear. CDR3 DNA sequence: TGTGCCAGCAGACTCCAGGGCACAGATACGCAGTATTTT. This encodes CASRLQGTDTQYF.